The sequence of this TCR beta chain was determined in a study of blood T cells in healthy people across ages. At least ten counts were recorded for this clonotype. A second about 7 to 11 cycle PCR used barcoded and J-beta primers. Each CDR3 protein is one row after TCRdb ran MiXCR on the 5' RACE reads. The profile shows hundreds of thousands of distinct CDR3 sequences, 29% of them singletons. The CDR3 spans 12 residues. Trimming stripped 6 bases from V and 6 bases from J, with 9 bases between. Germline V CDR1 and CDR2: KGHSH, LQKENI. This clonotype was sampled from a woman of 80 years or more in good health. The chain recombines TRBV18 with TRBJ2-1; D might be TRBD2 (5 bases). Sequenced input: blood. The DNA of the CDR3 is TGTGCCAGCTCCACAGAGGGCAATGAGCAGTTCTTC. Translation: CASSTEGNEQFF.